Below are 17 T cell receptor beta chains sequenced from a single sample in a study of T cells in localized non-small cell lung cancer. Libraries were prepared by immunoSEQ multiplex PCR; TCRdb keeps only in-frame clonotypes and omits some of them. The sample has around 70,000 clones; 80% to 90% are singletons. Here the sequenced sample was peripheral blood, taken before any cancer treatment. The receptors here all came from a male donor at least 60 years old with stage III squamous cell lung carcinoma.

This sequence joins TRBV5-1 and TRBJ2-5, with 8 bases identical to TRBD2. Germline V gene lookup returns CDR1 SGHRS and CDR2 YFSETQ. This CDR3 is built from 18 residues. V shed 2 bases, J shed 3 bases, and the junction held 15 bases outside the gene matches. DNA of the CDR3: TGCGCCAGCAGCTTACGAACGGTACGGCGGGGGGTTGAAGAGACCCAGTACTTC. This codes for CASSLRTVRRGVEETQYF. The entire variable domain, with the rest obtained from reference TRBV5-1 and TRBJ2-5, is as follows: KAGVTQTPRYLIKTRGQQVTLSCSPISGHRSVSWYQQTPGQGLQFLFEYFSETQRNKGNFPGRFSGRQFSNSRSEMNVSTLELGDSALYLCASSLRTVRRGVEETQYFGPGTRLLVL.

The chain has TRBV29-1 and TRBJ2-7; 7 bases are shared with TRBD1. The CDR3 length is 13 residues. After removal of 6 bases from V and 2 bases from J, the junction contained 7 bases not matched to a gene. Germline V gene sequence: CDR1 SQVTM, CDR2 ANQGSEA. The CDR3 sequence: CSVVIQGPYEQYF. The CDR3 DNA reads TGCAGCGTAGTAATACAGGGGCCCTACGAGCAGTACTTC.

The chain carries TRBV7-2 and TRBJ2-5, with 8 nucleotides matching TRBD2. This CDR3 comprises 16 residues. Germline assignment: CDR1 SGHTA and CDR2 FQGNSA. The trim removed 0 bases at V and 2 bases at J, leaving 5 bases unmatched. The CDR3 loop reads CASSLAHGGVQETQYF. In DNA, the CDR3 is TGTGCCAGCAGCTTAGCGCACGGGGGGGTACAAGAGACCCAGTACTTC.

This rearrangement joins TRBV27 to TRBJ1-3; TRBD1 agrees at 8 bases. Germline V gene data show CDR1 as MNHEY and CDR2 as SMNVEV (reference sequence). The CDR3 is made up of 14 amino acids. V shed 6 bases and J 0 bases; nucleotides not matched to a gene: 1. CDR3 DNA sequence: TGTGCCAGCAGAGGGACAGGCTCTGGAAACACCATATATTTT. It is translated as CASRGTGSGNTIYF.

The count of this clone is one. The chain links TRBV5-6 to TRBJ1-4, with 11 positions matching TRBD1. The CDR3 sequence is 16 residues long. Per germline, CDR1 SGHDT and CDR2 YYEEEE. The V segment lost 3 bases and the J segment 4 bases; nucleotides outside the gene matches: 5. The CDR3: CASSYGQGAINEKLFF. CDR3 DNA sequence: TGTGCCAGCAGCTACGGACAGGGGGCCATTAATGAAAAACTGTTTTTT.

V is TRBV27 and J is TRBJ1-3; D remains ambiguous. Germline V gene sequence: CDR1 MNHEY, CDR2 SMNVEV (reference sequence). CDR3 length: 15 residues. V gave up 5 bases and J gave up 1 base, with 12 bases separating them. The CDR3 here is CASSPSRVSGNTIYF. For the CDR3, the DNA is TGTGCCAGCAGTCCCTCAAGGGTGTCTGGAAACACCATATATTTT.

The chain combines TRBV28 with TRBJ2-1; D may be TRBD1 or TRBD2 (5 bases each). Germline loops: CDR1 MDHEN, CDR2 SYDVKM. The CDR3 extends over 17 amino acids. Trimming stripped 6 bases from V and 8 bases from J, with 26 bases between. This CDR3 reads CASSSPRPGHTQYEQFF. The CDR3 nucleotides read TGTGCCAGCAGCTCCCCCCGACCGGGGCACACGCAGTATGAGCAGTTCTTC.

The genes are TRBV11-2 and TRBJ1-6; perhaps TRBD1 as D (6 bases). The CDR3 sequence is 15 residues long. Trimming took off 5 bases at V and 6 bases at J, with 14 bases between the two ends. CDR1 SGHAT and CDR2 FQNNGV come from the germline V gene. CDR3 sequence (DNA): TGTGCCAGCAGCCCCCGGTCGGACAGTAATTCACCCCTCCACTTT. Translation: CASSPRSDSNSPLHF.

This clone was observed a single time. V and J are TRBV6-6 and TRBJ2-3; no firm D call. Germline V gives CDR1 MNHNY, CDR2 SVGAGI (reference sequence). The length of the CDR3 is 16 residues. Trimming shortened V by 2 bases and J by 5 bases, and 17 bases separated the two germline ends. The CDR3 coding sequence is TGTGCCAGCAGTTACAACCCGGGTTTTGATGGAGATACGCAGTATTTT. The encoded protein is CASSYNPGFDGDTQYF.

This clone has only one observation. CDR3 protein: CAISESNSVYGYTF. In DNA form, the CDR3 reads TGTGCCATCAGTGAGTCTAACAGCGTCTATGGCTACACCTTC. This chain links TRBV10-3 with TRBJ1-2; D uncertain. V was cut by 0 bases and J by 4 bases, with 9 bases left in between. The CDR3 has 14 amino acids. From germline, CDR1 is ENHRY and CDR2 SYGVKD.

V gene TRBV5-1 combines with J gene TRBJ2-7, with a possible D match to TRBD1 (5 bases). The CDR3 sequence is 14 residues long. The V gene's germline CDR1 is SGHRS and CDR2 YFSETQ. Trimming took off 4 bases at V and 5 bases at J, with 16 bases between the two ends. The CDR3 loop is CASSPPSGWDEQYF. The CDR3 bases are TGCGCCAGCAGCCCCCCCTCAGGGTGGGACGAGCAGTACTTC.

This chain links TRBV6-1 with TRBJ2-7, with TRBD1 identical over 8 bases. Per the germline V gene, CDR1 is MNHNS and CDR2 is SASEGT. V was pared by 2 bases and J by 3 bases, with 3 bases of the junction left unmatched. The CDR3 runs 14 residues. The chain's CDR3 is CASSEFGTGYEQYV. The CDR3 DNA reads as TGTGCCAGCAGTGAATTCGGGACAGGCTACGAGCAGTACGTC.

V usage is TRBV6-6 and J usage is TRBJ1-5, with unresolved D. V was clipped by 5 bases and J by 4 bases, with 12 bases between them. The CDR3 loop spans 14 amino acids. Germline lookup yields CDR1 MNHNY and CDR2 SVGAGI (reference sequence). The DNA for the CDR3 is TGTGCCAGCAGTACAAGGATGTGGAATCAGCCCCAGCATTTT. Translation gives CASSTRMWNQPQHF.

This clone has just one count. The CDR3 DNA reads TGTGCCAGTAGACAGGACAGGGGGGGCCAGCCCCAGCATTTT. Translation: CASRQDRGGQPQHF. The J gene is TRBJ1-5, the V gene TRBV19; 10 nucleotides agree with TRBD1. CDR1 and CDR2 from the germline V gene are LNHDA and SQIVND (reference sequence). J gave up 7 bases and V 6 bases, and 6 bases lay outside the gene matches. The CDR3 loop spans 14 amino acids. Full variable domain (remainder filled in from reference TRBV19 and TRBJ1-5): DGGITQSPKYLFRKEGQNVTLSCEQNLNHDAMYWYRQDPGQGLRLIYYSQIVNDFQKGDIAEGYSVSREKKESFPLTVTSAQKNPTAFYLCASRQDRGGQPQHFGDGTRLSIL.

The gene calls are TRBV10-3 and TRBJ2-5; D is uncertain. V lost 2 bases, J lost 5 bases, and 12 bases lay in between. Germline CDR1 reads ENHRY; CDR2 reads SYGVKD. This CDR3 contains 14 residues. CDR3 protein: CAISELDGHETQYF. The CDR3 DNA reads as TGTGCCATCAGTGAGCTCGACGGGCACGAGACCCAGTACTTC.

The chain has TRBV11-3 and TRBJ2-1; 12 positions agree with TRBD1. Germline loops: CDR1 SGHNT, CDR2 YENEEA. The CDR3 runs 15 residues. Trimming took 0 bases from V and 9 from J; bases not matched to a gene: 3. The CDR3 bases are TGTGCCAGCAGCTTAGAGGGACAGGGGGCAGGTGAGCAGTTCTTC. Translated: CASSLEGQGAGEQFF. Based on the CDR3 plus reference TRBV11-3 and TRBJ2-1, the full variable domain is EAGVVQSPRYKIIEKKQPVAFWCNPISGHNTLYWYLQNLGQGPELLIRYENEEAVDDSQLPKDRFSAERLKGVDSTLKIQPAELGDSAVYLCASSLEGQGAGEQFFGPGTRLTVL.

This clone was seen only once. V is TRBV7-2 and J is TRBJ1-2, with a possible D match to TRBD1 (6 bases). The V and J ends lost 5 bases and 12 bases respectively, with 19 bases between them. The CDR3 covers 13 residues. Germline values: CDR1 SGHTA, CDR2 FQGNSA. The CDR3 DNA reads as TGTGCCAGCAGCCGTGGGGAGGGGGGAATGCACACCTTC. It specifies CASSRGEGGMHTF. The complete variable domain, with remaining parts taken from reference TRBV7-2 and TRBJ1-2, reads GAGVSQSPSNKVTEKGKDVELRCDPISGHTALYWYRQSLGQGLEFLIYFQGNSAPDKSGLPSDRFSAERTGGSVSTLTIQRTQQEDSAVYLCASSRGEGGMHTFGSGTRLTVV.